Below are 25 T cell receptor beta chains sequenced from a single sample in a study of PD-L1 blockade in urothelial cancer. Time point: pretreatment peripheral blood. This table comes from immunoSEQ multiplex PCR, and its TCRdb copy is limited to in-frame clones, with some not included. The table records 130,000 or so clones, around 85% of them present only once. The sample in question was PBMCs, obtained around atezolizumab (anti-PD-L1) treatment. The receptors here all came from a man aged 45-60 years with urothelial cancer.

V usage is TRBV9 and J usage is TRBJ2-2; tentative D call: TRBD2 (6 bases). Germline loops: CDR1 SGDLS, CDR2 YYNGEE. Trimming shortened V by 1 base and J by 2 bases, and 9 bases separated the two germline ends. The CDR3 contains 15 residues. CDR3 region: CASSVWRDNTGELFF. CDR3 coding DNA: TGTGCCAGCAGCGTATGGCGGGATAACACCGGGGAGCTGTTTTTT.

The CDR3 sequence: CASSPSGPKPFDEQFF. The DNA of the CDR3 is TGTGCCAGCAGCCCTAGCGGCCCCAAACCCTTTGATGAGCAGTTCTTC. V and J are TRBV7-9 and TRBJ2-1; TRBD2 matches 7 bases. The ends lost 5 bases at V and 8 bases at J; junction bases unmatched: 15. This CDR3 is 16 amino acids long. CDR1 and CDR2 from the germline V gene are SEHNR and FQNEAQ (reference sequence).

This clone was seen a handful of times. The chain combines TRBV28 with TRBJ1-1; unclear D gene. Germline V gene sequence: CDR1 MDHEN, CDR2 SYDVKM. V was cut by 4 bases and J by 11 bases, with 14 bases left in between. The CDR3 contains 12 residues. The CDR3 region is CASSSLAGYAFF. In nucleotides, the CDR3 is TGTGCCAGCAGTTCGTTGGCGGGTTACGCTTTCTTT.

V usage is TRBV5-1 and J usage is TRBJ1-5; TRBD1 matches at 11 bases. Germline lookup yields CDR1 SGHRS and CDR2 YFSETQ. The CDR3 is 15 residues long. Trimming cost V 4 bases and J 4 bases; bases outside gene matches: 4. CDR3 region: CASSEGTGGNQPQHF. The CDR3, as DNA: TGCGCCAGCAGCGAAGGGACAGGGGGAAATCAGCCCCAGCATTTT.

The V and J genes are TRBV28 and TRBJ1-4; D ambiguous. Germline V gene lookup returns CDR1 MDHEN and CDR2 SYDVKM. The V end lost 6 bases, the J end lost 10 bases, and 15 bases lay between the germline ends. This CDR3 is built from 13 residues. CDR3 in amino acids: CASRYGEIGKLFF. Written as DNA, the CDR3 is TGTGCCAGCAGGTACGGTGAGATCGGAAAACTGTTTTTT.

CDR3 sequence (DNA): TGTGCCAGCAGCGGACAGGGGCTGGGAGAGACCCAGTACTTC. This codes for CASSGQGLGETQYF. The chain uses TRBV6-6 and TRBJ2-5; 9 bases map to TRBD1. Unmatched junction bases numbered 6, after V lost 6 bases and J lost 4 bases. The CDR3 is 14 residues long. Germline CDR1 is MNHNY and CDR2 is SVGAGI (reference sequence).

J is TRBJ2-1 and V is TRBV5-1; D remains ambiguous. CDR1 SGHRS and CDR2 YFSETQ come from the germline V gene. This CDR3 is built from 11 residues. V was shortened by 4 bases and J by 8 bases, with 7 bases between the two germline ends. The CDR3 loop reads CASSREHEQFF. The DNA of the CDR3 is TGCGCCAGCAGCAGAGAACATGAGCAGTTCTTC.

This clone was picked up one time. The chain recombines TRBV18 with TRBJ2-3, with D perhaps matching TRBD2 (5 bases). The CDR3 sequence is 14 residues long. Germline CDR1 reads KGHSH; CDR2 reads LQKENI. Trimming cost V 6 bases and J 1 base, with 11 bases left between them. In nucleotides, the CDR3 is TGTGCCAGCTCCACCAGCGGACGCACAGATACGCAGTATTTT. Its protein is CASSTSGRTDTQYF.

The V and J genes are TRBV5-1 and TRBJ2-3; 8 nucleotides agree with TRBD2. Per the germline V gene, CDR1 is SGHRS and CDR2 is YFSETQ. The V and J ends lost 0 bases and 3 bases, in that order; junction bases with no gene match: 12. This CDR3 spans 18 amino acids. CDR3 protein: CASSLGRAGAVGTDTQYF. In DNA, the CDR3 is TGCGCCAGCAGCTTGGGGAGAGCGGGAGCGGTCGGGACAGATACGCAGTATTTT.

This sequence joins TRBV7-9 and TRBJ2-3; 9 positions agree with TRBD1. The germline V gene encodes CDR1 SEHNR and CDR2 FQNEAQ (reference sequence). The CDR3 sequence is 16 residues long. With 2 bases clipped from V and 4 bases from J, the junction kept 7 bases outside the gene matches. CDR3 region: CASSLSSGQGSDTQYF. The CDR3 DNA is TGTGCCAGCAGCTTATCCTCCGGACAGGGGTCAGATACGCAGTATTTT.

The chain couples TRBV19 to TRBJ2-2; D is unclear. Germline CDR1 LNHDA, CDR2 SQIVND (reference sequence). The CDR3 extends over 14 amino acids. V lost 3 bases and J lost 2, with 7 bases in between. The CDR3 coding sequence is TGTGCCAGTAGTATTGAACTTAACACCGGGGAGCTGTTTTTT. Its protein product is CASSIELNTGELFF.

As for this clone: This CDR3 is also generated by other DNA sequences in the sample. This chain connects TRBV7-3 to TRBJ1-1; TRBD1 aligns across 7 bases. The trim removed 5 bases at V and 0 bases at J, leaving 3 bases unmatched. Germline loops: CDR1 SGHTA, CDR2 FQGTGA. CDR3 length: 14 amino acids. For the CDR3, the DNA is TGTGCCAGCAGCCCAGGGACAGTGAACACTGAAGCTTTCTTT. Translation: CASSPGTVNTEAFF.

The chain has TRBV19 and TRBJ2-2; 9 nucleotides match TRBD1. With 11 bases clipped from V and 4 bases from J, the junction kept 8 bases outside the gene matches. The CDR3 runs to 14 residues. CDR1 and CDR2 (germline): LNHDA, SQIVND (reference sequence). The CDR3 region has the DNA TGTGCCGCCGAGCACAGGGGGCGCACCGGGGAGCTGTTTTTT. Translation: CAAEHRGRTGELFF.

This chain links TRBV28 with TRBJ2-7, with 9 bases matching TRBD2. The V segment lost 4 bases and the J segment 3 bases; nucleotides outside the gene matches: 7. Germline V gives CDR1 MDHEN, CDR2 SYDVKM. The CDR3 covers 15 residues. CDR3 sequence reads: CASSSPTAGGYEQYF. DNA for the CDR3: TGTGCCAGCAGTTCCCCTACAGCGGGAGGCTACGAGCAGTACTTC.

This clone was counted a few times. V and J are TRBV19 and TRBJ1-5, with a tentative D call TRBD1 (5 bases). This CDR3 is 13 amino acids long. Germline V CDR1 and CDR2: LNHDA, SQIVND (reference sequence). CDR3 sequence (DNA): TGTGCTAGCGGGGCCTGGGGGGATCAGCCCCAGCATTTT. As protein: CASGAWGDQPQHF.

V usage is TRBV11-2 and J usage is TRBJ2-7; perhaps TRBD2 as D (6 bases). This CDR3 is built from 13 residues. Looked up from germline, CDR1 is SGHAT and CDR2 is FQNNGV. V was cut by 4 bases and J by 5 bases, with 12 bases left in between. CDR3 DNA: TGTGCCAGCAGCTCCTGGGCGGGGAACGAGCAGTACTTC. It translates to CASSSWAGNEQYF. Based on the CDR3 plus reference TRBV11-2 and TRBJ2-7, the full variable domain is EAGVAQSPRYKIIEKRQSVAFWCNPISGHATLYWYQQILGQGPKLLIQFQNNGVVDDSQLPKDRFSAERLKGVDSTLKIQPAKLEDSAVYLCASSSWAGNEQYFGPGTRLTVT.

V and J are TRBV5-4 and TRBJ2-1; 9 bases match TRBD2. The CDR3 totals 14 residues. V shed 4 bases and J 9 bases; nucleotides not matched to a gene: 8. Per germline, CDR1 SGHNT and CDR2 YYREEE (reference sequence). The CDR3: CASSRGTSYSEQFF. In nucleotides, the CDR3 is TGTGCCAGCAGCCGCGGGACTAGCTATTCTGAGCAGTTCTTC.

The J gene is TRBJ2-7, the V gene TRBV6-1; maybe TRBD1 (6 bases). The germline gives CDR1 MNHNS, CDR2 SASEGT. The CDR3 covers 16 residues. The V end was cut by 1 base, the J end by 2 bases, with 15 bases between. In DNA form, the CDR3 reads TGTGCCAGCAGTGAAGATGGGGGCTCGGCCACCTACGAGCAGTACTTC. This encodes CASSEDGGSATYEQYF.

The gene calls are TRBV27 and TRBJ2-5, with TRBD1 matching over 8 bases. V trimming: 6 bases; J trimming: 5 bases; junction bases outside the gene matches: 8. Germline V lookup: CDR1 MNHEY, CDR2 SMNVEV (reference sequence). The CDR3 covers 14 residues. In nucleotides, the CDR3 is TGTGCCAGCAGACGGACAGGGTCTGGGGAGACCCAGTACTTC. Amino acids: CASRRTGSGETQYF.

This chain joins TRBV9 and TRBJ2-7; D is possibly TRBD2 (6 bases). Trimming removed 4 bases at V and 7 bases at J, with 9 bases between. The CDR3 is 11 amino acids. The V gene's germline CDR1 is SGDLS and CDR2 YYNGEE. CDR3 in amino acids: CASSRGGEQYF. For the CDR3, the DNA is TGTGCCAGCAGCCGCGGAGGGGAGCAGTACTTC.

This chain links TRBV28 with TRBJ2-1, with D maybe TRBD2 (5 bases). The CDR3 runs to 16 residues. CDR1 is MDHEN, CDR2 SYDVKM, per germline. The germline V and J ends were trimmed by 7 bases and 9 bases, with 25 bases remaining between them. CDR3 DNA sequence: TGTGCCAGCACCCCCACCACCAGAGGGATCATGGGTGAGCAGTTCTTC. It encodes CASTPTTRGIMGEQFF. Filled out from reference TRBV28 and TRBJ2-1, the complete variable domain reads DVKVTQSSRYLVKRTGEKVFLECVQDMDHENMFWYRQDPGLGLRLIYFSYDVKMKEKGDIPEGYSVSREKKERFSLILESASTNQTSMYLCASTPTTRGIMGEQFFGPGTRLTVL.

This clone was observed a handful of times. V is TRBV6-5 and J is TRBJ2-1; tentative D call: TRBD1 (6 bases). The CDR3 runs to 14 residues. Germline V gene sequence: CDR1 MNHEY, CDR2 SVGAGI. V was shortened by 5 bases and J by 6 bases, with 14 bases between the two germline ends. The CDR3 nucleotides are TGTGCCAGCAGTGAACAGGGACCCGCCAATGAGCAGTTCTTC. Its translation is CASSEQGPANEQFF.

The chain is built from TRBV28 and TRBJ1-2; 9 bases fit TRBD1. J lost 4 bases, V lost 6 bases, and 6 bases had no gene match. In germline, CDR1 is MDHEN, CDR2 SYDVKM. The CDR3 is 14 residues long. CDR3 coding DNA: TGTGCCAGCAGGGAGACAGGGGGAAGCTATGGCTACACCTTC. Translated, it gives CASRETGGSYGYTF.

This chain joins TRBV5-1 and TRBJ1-3; D may be TRBD1 (6 bases). The CDR3 has 16 amino acids. V was pared by 1 base and J by 7 bases, with 18 bases between. Germline lookup yields CDR1 SGHRS and CDR2 YFSETQ. This CDR3 is CASSLSPPGRGNTIYF. The CDR3 region has the DNA TGCGCCAGCAGCTTGAGCCCCCCGGGGAGGGGGAACACCATATATTTT.

This clone was seen a single time. The rearrangement links TRBV7-3 to TRBJ2-3; possibly TRBD2 for D (6 bases). Trimming took 2 bases from V and 3 from J, leaving 12 bases between them. The V gene's germline CDR1 is SGHTA and CDR2 FQGTGA. The CDR3 loop spans 15 amino acids. The CDR3 sequence is CASSLSRDQTDTQYF. CDR3 in DNA: TGTGCCAGCAGCTTATCGCGGGACCAAACAGATACGCAGTATTTT.